This T cell receptor (beta chain) was identified in a study of response to subunit inactivated influenza vaccine. Overall study results and limits: Authors suggested each seasonal influenza vaccination recruits few new T cells.

Germline CDR1 reads MNHEY; CDR2 reads SMNVEV (reference sequence). This CDR3 contains 14 residues. V shed 5 bases, J shed 5 bases, and the junction held 7 bases outside the gene matches. TCRdb re-analysed the RT-PCR reads in MiXCR, keeping a single row per CDR3 protein. Among around 180,000 distinct CDR3 sequences listed, around 9% were seen once. This clonotype was seen at least ten times. What it binds is unknown. This TCR was sampled from a man in his fifties who received an inactivated influenza vaccine. The specimen comprised non-naive T cells sorted from PBMCs, sampled on the day of vaccination. The chain couples TRBV27 to TRBJ2-7, with 9 bases identical to TRBD1. The chain's CDR3 is CASSVLGQGHEQYF. CDR3 nucleotide sequence: TGTGCCAGCAGTGTACTGGGACAGGGACACGAGCAGTACTTC.